Sequencing of this TCR beta chain was carried out in a study of T-cell reconstitution after alpha-beta-depleted transplantation in children. This clonotype has at least ten counts. Unique molecular identifiers were incorporated into the prepared TCRbeta library. TCRdb reprocessed the PCR reads via MiXCR and lists one record per CDR3 protein. The table lists 250,000 to 300,000 distinct CDR3 sequences, about 9.5% of them singletons, with less than 9% in the top ten. Per the germline V gene, CDR1 is SGHTA and CDR2 is FQGNSA. Trimming pared 5 bases from V and 8 bases from J, leaving 10 bases between. There are 12 residues in the CDR3.

Sequencing used PBMCs, obtained before TCRalphabeta/CD19-depleted stem cell transplant. The receptor's source is a boy under three years old with acute myeloid leukemia, due to receive a stem cell transplant. J is TRBJ2-1 and V is TRBV7-2; D gene ambiguous. CDR3 loop: CASSLGSYEQFF. In DNA form, the CDR3 reads TGTGCCAGCAGCCTGGGGTCTTATGAGCAGTTCTTC. Filled out from reference TRBV7-2 and TRBJ2-1, the complete variable domain reads GAGVSQSPSNKVTEKGKDVELRCDPISGHTALYWYRQSLGQGLEFLIYFQGNSAPDKSGLPSDRFSAERTGGSVSTLTIQRTQQEDSAVYLCASSLGSYEQFFGPGTRLTVL.